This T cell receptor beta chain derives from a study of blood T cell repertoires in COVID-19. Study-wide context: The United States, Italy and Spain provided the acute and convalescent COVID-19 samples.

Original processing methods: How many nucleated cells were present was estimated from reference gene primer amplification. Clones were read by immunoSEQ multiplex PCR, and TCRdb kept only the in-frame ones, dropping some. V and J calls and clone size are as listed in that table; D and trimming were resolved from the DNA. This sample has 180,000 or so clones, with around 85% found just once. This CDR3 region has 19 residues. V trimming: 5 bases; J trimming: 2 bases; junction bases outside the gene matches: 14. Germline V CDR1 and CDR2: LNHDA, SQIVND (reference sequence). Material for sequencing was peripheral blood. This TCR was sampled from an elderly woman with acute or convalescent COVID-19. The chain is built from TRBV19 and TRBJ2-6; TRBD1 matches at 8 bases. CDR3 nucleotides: TGTGCCAGTAGTGTGGACTGGACAGGGAGCAATCCTGGGGCCAACGTCCTGACTTTC. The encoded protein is CASSVDWTGSNPGANVLTF.